This is a list of T cell receptor beta chains from one sample in a study of CD8 T cells in ankylosing spondylitis. TCRdb independently ran MiXCR on the 5' RACE reads; one entry per CDR3 protein. In the table there are about 260,000 distinct CDR3 sequences, around 18% of which are singletons. Sequencing was performed on blood, either unsorted or a sorted T cell fraction (not recorded which). These receptors all stem from a male donor with ankylosing spondylitis or in good health (not recorded which). Both conserved end residues are part of each CDR3. Fields, in order: D gene, clone size, J gene, V gene, CDR3 protein, CDR3 DNA. D genes are given only for firm matches. The size entry is marked missing in some rows and otherwise reads once, few, many or a size class.

d_call: NA; clone_size: few; j_call: TRBJ1-6; v_call: TRBV6-5; cdr3_aa: CASSSRTVGNSPLHF; cdr3_nt: TGTGCCAGCAGTTCAAGGACAGTGGGGAATTCACCCCTCCACTTT
d_call: NA; clone_size: NA; j_call: TRBJ1-5; v_call: TRBV5-5; cdr3_aa: CASSLALQENQPQHF; cdr3_nt: TGTGCCAGCAGCTTGGCGCTCCAAGAAAATCAGCCCCAGCATTTT
d_call: TRBD1; clone_size: NA; j_call: TRBJ1-4; v_call: TRBV5-1; cdr3_aa: CASSLMGQRDEKLFF; cdr3_nt: TGCGCCAGCAGCTTGATGGGACAGAGGGATGAAAAACTGTTTTTT
d_call: NA; clone_size: few; j_call: TRBJ1-1; v_call: TRBV6-2/TRBV6-3; cdr3_aa: CASSLSGPRTEAFF; cdr3_nt: TGTGCCAGCAGTTTATCGGGGCCTCGAACTGAAGCTTTCTTT
d_call: NA; clone_size: NA; j_call: TRBJ2-3; v_call: TRBV12-3/TRBV12-4; cdr3_aa: CASRRTIGGDTQYF; cdr3_nt: TGTGCCAGCAGACGTACGATTGGTGGAGATACGCAGTATTTT
d_call: NA; clone_size: NA; j_call: TRBJ2-2; v_call: TRBV12-3/TRBV12-4; cdr3_aa: CASSFQGPDTGELFF; cdr3_nt: TGTGCCAGCAGTTTTCAGGGGCCGGACACCGGGGAGCTGTTTTTT
d_call: TRBD1; clone_size: few; j_call: TRBJ2-3; v_call: TRBV5-1; cdr3_aa: CASSPGQGGDTQYF; cdr3_nt: TGCGCCAGCAGCCCCGGACAGGGTGGAGATACGCAGTATTTT
d_call: TRBD1; clone_size: few; j_call: TRBJ1-5; v_call: TRBV6-2/TRBV6-3; cdr3_aa: CASSLGHRGTYTYQPQHF; cdr3_nt: TGTGCCAGCAGTCTGGGTCACAGGGGAACTTACACCTATCAGCCCCAGCATTTT
d_call: NA; clone_size: few; j_call: TRBJ1-1; v_call: TRBV20-1; cdr3_aa: CSAGDEVDNTEAFF; cdr3_nt: TGCAGTGCAGGGGACGAGGTCGATAACACTGAAGCTTTCTTT
d_call: NA; clone_size: few; j_call: TRBJ1-5; v_call: TRBV20-1; cdr3_aa: CSARDIGSPGNQPQHF; cdr3_nt: TGCAGTGCTAGAGATATAGGCAGCCCCGGTAATCAGCCCCAGCATTTT
d_call: TRBD2; clone_size: many; j_call: TRBJ2-1; v_call: TRBV5-1; cdr3_aa: CASSSTSVGYNEQFF; cdr3_nt: TGCGCCAGCAGCTCCACTAGCGTGGGTTACAATGAGCAGTTCTTC
d_call: NA; clone_size: NA; j_call: TRBJ2-1; v_call: TRBV7-9; cdr3_aa: CASSTTYNEQFF; cdr3_nt: TGTGCCAGCAGCACGACCTACAATGAGCAGTTCTTC
d_call: TRBD1; clone_size: few; j_call: TRBJ2-2; v_call: TRBV20-1; cdr3_aa: CSASRDRDTGELFF; cdr3_nt: TGCAGTGCTAGCCGGGACAGGGACACCGGGGAGCTGTTTTTT
d_call: TRBD1; clone_size: few; j_call: TRBJ2-1; v_call: TRBV25-1; cdr3_aa: CASRRQGSGNEQFF; cdr3_nt: TGTGCCAGCAGGCGACAGGGGTCAGGCAATGAGCAGTTCTTC
d_call: TRBD1; clone_size: NA; j_call: TRBJ2-5; v_call: TRBV5-5; cdr3_aa: CASSLQGASTFQETQYF; cdr3_nt: TGTGCCAGCAGCTTACAGGGGGCCTCGACGTTCCAAGAGACCCAGTACTTC
d_call: NA; clone_size: few; j_call: TRBJ2-4; v_call: TRBV4-1; cdr3_aa: CASSQAQGRGNIQYF; cdr3_nt: TGCGCCAGCAGCCAAGCACAGGGGAGGGGAAACATTCAGTACTTC
d_call: NA; clone_size: few; j_call: TRBJ2-3; v_call: TRBV5-5; cdr3_aa: CASSSEVGSGEYF; cdr3_nt: TGTGCCAGCAGCTCTGAAGTCGGGTCGGGGGAGTATTTT
d_call: TRBD1; clone_size: few; j_call: TRBJ1-6; v_call: TRBV12-3/TRBV12-4; cdr3_aa: CASSRQGKPLHF; cdr3_nt: TGTGCCAGCAGTAGACAGGGGAAACCCCTCCACTTT
d_call: TRBD2; clone_size: NA; j_call: TRBJ2-1; v_call: TRBV9; cdr3_aa: CASSVDGTSDNEQFF; cdr3_nt: TGTGCCAGCAGCGTAGATGGGACTAGTGACAATGAGCAGTTCTTC
d_call: NA; clone_size: few; j_call: TRBJ1-4; v_call: TRBV5-1; cdr3_aa: CASSLAPAGRGLNEKLFF; cdr3_nt: TGCGCCAGCAGCTTGGCCCCTGCCGGCAGGGGCCTTAATGAAAAACTGTTTTTT
d_call: NA; clone_size: few; j_call: TRBJ1-2; v_call: TRBV12-3/TRBV12-4; cdr3_aa: CASSTTGFHGYTF; cdr3_nt: TGTGCCAGCAGTACAACAGGGTTCCATGGCTACACCTTC
d_call: NA; clone_size: once; j_call: TRBJ1-1; v_call: TRBV25-1; cdr3_aa: CASSEWARGVKTEAFF; cdr3_nt: TGTGCCAGCAGTGAATGGGCGAGGGGAGTGAAGACTGAAGCTTTCTTT
d_call: TRBD2; clone_size: NA; j_call: TRBJ2-2; v_call: TRBV3-1; cdr3_aa: CATTLAGGSKGELFF; cdr3_nt: TGTGCCACCACGCTAGCGGGAGGCTCAAAAGGGGAGCTGTTTTTT
d_call: NA; clone_size: few; j_call: TRBJ2-3; v_call: TRBV7-2; cdr3_aa: CASSLYGAGGTQYF; cdr3_nt: TGTGCCAGCAGCTTATACGGAGCGGGTGGTACGCAGTATTTT
d_call: NA; clone_size: many; j_call: TRBJ1-2; v_call: TRBV20-1; cdr3_aa: CSARDVGKNYGYTF; cdr3_nt: TGCAGTGCTAGAGATGTTGGGAAAAACTATGGCTACACCTTC
d_call: NA; clone_size: NA; j_call: TRBJ1-4; v_call: TRBV12-3/TRBV12-4; cdr3_aa: CASSRPLATSEKLFF; cdr3_nt: TGTGCCAGCAGCCGCCCACTTGCAACTAGTGAAAAACTGTTTTTT
d_call: NA; clone_size: many; j_call: TRBJ1-2; v_call: TRBV12-3/TRBV12-4; cdr3_aa: CASSSVYGYTF; cdr3_nt: TGTGCCAGCAGTTCAGTGTATGGCTACACCTTC
d_call: NA; clone_size: few; j_call: TRBJ2-5; v_call: TRBV20-1; cdr3_aa: CSAREPGQIQETQYF; cdr3_nt: TGCAGTGCTAGAGAACCTGGGCAGATTCAAGAGACCCAGTACTTC
d_call: TRBD1; clone_size: NA; j_call: TRBJ1-2; v_call: TRBV5-1; cdr3_aa: CASSFLGQGTLRAGGYTF; cdr3_nt: TGCGCCAGCAGCTTTTTGGGACAGGGCACTCTTCGCGCGGGCGGCTACACCTTC
d_call: NA; clone_size: NA; j_call: TRBJ2-1; v_call: TRBV5-1; cdr3_aa: CASSLAGQISSEQFF; cdr3_nt: TGCGCCAGCAGCTTGGCCGGTCAGATCTCCTCAGAGCAGTTCTTC
d_call: NA; clone_size: NA; j_call: TRBJ1-2; v_call: TRBV20-1; cdr3_aa: CSPDRGEDGYTF; cdr3_nt: TGCAGTCCCGACCGGGGAGAAGATGGCTACACCTTC
d_call: NA; clone_size: many; j_call: TRBJ2-4; v_call: TRBV29-1; cdr3_aa: CSVVLQKNIQYF; cdr3_nt: TGCAGCGTTGTTTTGCAGAAAAACATTCAGTACTTC
d_call: NA; clone_size: few; j_call: TRBJ2-1; v_call: TRBV14; cdr3_aa: CASSQAPGLAHYNEQFF; cdr3_nt: TGTGCCAGCAGCCAAGCCCCGGGGCTAGCCCACTACAATGAGCAGTTCTTC
d_call: NA; clone_size: few; j_call: TRBJ1-6; v_call: TRBV5-5; cdr3_aa: CASSRGGLDNSPLHF; cdr3_nt: TGTGCCAGCAGCCGGGGGGGCCTCGATAATTCACCCCTCCACTTT
d_call: NA; clone_size: NA; j_call: TRBJ2-5; v_call: TRBV20-1; cdr3_aa: CSARYGAQETQYF; cdr3_nt: TGCAGTGCTAGGTACGGGGCGCAAGAGACCCAGTACTTC
d_call: NA; clone_size: NA; j_call: TRBJ2-2; v_call: TRBV20-1; cdr3_aa: CSARIGPANTGELFF; cdr3_nt: TGCAGTGCCCGCATCGGGCCGGCCAACACCGGGGAGCTGTTTTTT
d_call: TRBD2; clone_size: NA; j_call: TRBJ2-5; v_call: TRBV5-1; cdr3_aa: CASRSGTTFQETQYF; cdr3_nt: TGCGCCAGCAGATCCGGGACTACCTTCCAAGAGACCCAGTACTTC
d_call: NA; clone_size: NA; j_call: TRBJ2-2; v_call: TRBV20-1; cdr3_aa: CSARVGRGGTGELFF; cdr3_nt: TGCAGTGCTAGAGTGGGGAGAGGGGGAACCGGGGAGCTGTTTTTT
d_call: TRBD1; clone_size: NA; j_call: TRBJ1-5; v_call: TRBV5-1; cdr3_aa: CASSWGQGNQPQHF; cdr3_nt: TGCGCCAGCAGCTGGGGACAGGGCAATCAGCCCCAGCATTTT
d_call: TRBD1; clone_size: few; j_call: TRBJ1-2; v_call: TRBV27; cdr3_aa: CASSLGTGISSGYTF; cdr3_nt: TGTGCCAGCAGTTTGGGGACAGGGATCTCTAGTGGCTACACCTTC
d_call: NA; clone_size: NA; j_call: TRBJ1-6; v_call: TRBV7-9; cdr3_aa: CASSLGGGRSNSPLHF; cdr3_nt: TGTGCCAGCAGCTTAGGTGGCGGCAGGTCCAATTCACCCCTCCACTTT
d_call: TRBD1; clone_size: many; j_call: TRBJ2-1; v_call: TRBV5-1; cdr3_aa: CASSLGGTAKYYNEQFF; cdr3_nt: TGCGCCAGCAGCTTGGGAGGGACAGCAAAGTACTACAATGAGCAGTTCTTC
d_call: NA; clone_size: NA; j_call: TRBJ2-2; v_call: TRBV5-1; cdr3_aa: CASSQDTVNTGELFF; cdr3_nt: TGCGCCAGCAGCCAAGACACAGTAAACACCGGGGAGCTGTTTTTT
d_call: NA; clone_size: few; j_call: TRBJ2-1; v_call: TRBV20-1; cdr3_aa: CSAPRALATVYNEQFF; cdr3_nt: TGCAGTGCGCCCCGAGCCTTGGCTACCGTGTACAATGAGCAGTTCTTC